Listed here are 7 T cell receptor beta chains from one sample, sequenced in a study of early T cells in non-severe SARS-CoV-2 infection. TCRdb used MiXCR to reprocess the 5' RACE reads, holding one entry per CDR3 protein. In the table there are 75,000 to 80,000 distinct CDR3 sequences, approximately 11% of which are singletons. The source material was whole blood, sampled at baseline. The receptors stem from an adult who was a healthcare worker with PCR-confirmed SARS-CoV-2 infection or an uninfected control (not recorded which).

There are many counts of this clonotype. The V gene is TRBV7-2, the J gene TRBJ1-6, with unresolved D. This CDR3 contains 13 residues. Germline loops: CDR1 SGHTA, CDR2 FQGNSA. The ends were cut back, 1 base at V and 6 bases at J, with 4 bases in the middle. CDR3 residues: CASSLDGNSPLHF. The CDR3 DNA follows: TGTGCCAGCAGCTTAGATGGTAATTCACCCCTCCACTTT.

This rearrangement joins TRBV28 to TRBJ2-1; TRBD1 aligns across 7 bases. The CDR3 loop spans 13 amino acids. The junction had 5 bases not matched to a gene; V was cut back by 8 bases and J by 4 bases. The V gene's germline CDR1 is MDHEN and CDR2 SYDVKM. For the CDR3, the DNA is TGTGCCAGCCTGGAGACAGGGTACAATGAGCAGTTCTTC. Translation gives CASLETGYNEQFF.

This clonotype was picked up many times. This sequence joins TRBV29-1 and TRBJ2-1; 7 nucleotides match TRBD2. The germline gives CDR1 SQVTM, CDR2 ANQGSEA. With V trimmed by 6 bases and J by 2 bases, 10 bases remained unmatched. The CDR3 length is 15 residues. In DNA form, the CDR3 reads TGCAGCGTCCCGAGTGGCGGGGGAACCTACAATGAGCAGTTCTTC. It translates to CSVPSGGGTYNEQFF.

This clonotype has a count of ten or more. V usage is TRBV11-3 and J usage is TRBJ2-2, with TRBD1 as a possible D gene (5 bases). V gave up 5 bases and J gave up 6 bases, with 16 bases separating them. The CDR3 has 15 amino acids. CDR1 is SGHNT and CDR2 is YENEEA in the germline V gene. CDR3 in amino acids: CASSPRTQGAGELFF. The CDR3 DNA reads TGTGCCAGCAGCCCCCGAACTCAGGGTGCCGGGGAGCTGTTTTTT.

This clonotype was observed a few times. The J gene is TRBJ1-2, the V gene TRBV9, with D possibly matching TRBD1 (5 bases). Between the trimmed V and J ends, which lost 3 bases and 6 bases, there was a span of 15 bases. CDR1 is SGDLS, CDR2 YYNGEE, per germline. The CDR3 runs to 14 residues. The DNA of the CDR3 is TGTGCCAGCAGCGGAGAACGGGGGATCGATGGCTACACCTTC. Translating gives CASSGERGIDGYTF.

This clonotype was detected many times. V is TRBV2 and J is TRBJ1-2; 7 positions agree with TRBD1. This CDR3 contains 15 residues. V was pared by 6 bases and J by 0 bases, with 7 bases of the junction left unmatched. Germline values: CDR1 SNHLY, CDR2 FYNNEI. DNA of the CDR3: TGTGCCAGCAGCCGAGACAGGGCCGCTAACTATGGCTACACCTTC. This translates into CASSRDRAANYGYTF.

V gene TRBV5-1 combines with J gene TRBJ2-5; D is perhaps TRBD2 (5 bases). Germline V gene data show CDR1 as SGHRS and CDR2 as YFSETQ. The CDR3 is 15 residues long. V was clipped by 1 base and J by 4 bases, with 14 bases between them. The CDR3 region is CASSLLDSEGETQYF. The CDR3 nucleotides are TGCGCCAGCAGCTTGTTAGACTCAGAGGGAGAGACCCAGTACTTC.